The 32 T cell receptor beta chains in this list originate from one sample, sequenced in a study of molecular identifiers for immune sequencing clone quantification. A single record per CDR3 protein comes from TCRdb applying MiXCR to the PCR reads. The table records more than 550,000 distinct CDR3 sequences, about 25% of them present only once. The source material was naive CD8+ T cells from blood, with Jurkat cell RNA spiked in. Regarding subset: FACS-sorted CD8+CD4-CCR7+CD45RA+ naive T cells. These receptors all stem from a human donor in good health. Some libraries in this study had Jurkat cell RNA spiked in.

The sample holds one count of this clonotype. A much more abundant neighbour one base away suggests this may be a read error. Because it lacks the conserved phenylalanine or tryptophan at the end, this CDR3 is likely a read error. V usage is TRBV7-8 and J usage is TRBJ1-6; D ambiguous. Germline assignment: CDR1 SGHVS and CDR2 FQNEAQ. Trimming took off 1 base at V and 0 bases at J, with 4 bases between the two ends. This CDR3 contains 15 residues. The CDR3 sequence is CASSLVSSYNSPLHS. The CDR3 DNA reads TGTGCCAGCAGCTTAGTGAGCTCCTATAATTCACCCCTCCACTCT.

This chain uses TRBV20-1 with TRBJ1-3, with D maybe TRBD1 (5 bases). V was pared by 6 bases and J by 7 bases, with 13 bases between. Germline CDR1 DFQATT, CDR2 SNEGSKA (reference sequence). CDR3 length: 12 amino acids. The CDR3 DNA sequence: TGCAGTGCCCTGACAGTCGGGAACACCATATATTTT. It specifies CSALTVGNTIYF.

V usage is TRBV9 and J usage is TRBJ2-3; TRBD2 matches at 9 bases. Germline-derived CDR1 and CDR2 are SGDLS and YYNGEE. The CDR3 has 16 amino acids. V was clipped by 0 bases and J by 2 bases; unmatched bases: 4. DNA of the CDR3: TGTGCCAGCAGCGTAGGGGCGGGGGGGCCCACAGATACGCAGTATTTT. It codes for CASSVGAGGPTDTQYF.

This chain joins TRBV5-6 and TRBJ1-4; TRBD1 agrees at 7 bases. V was pared by 4 bases and J by 4 bases, with 10 bases of the junction left unmatched. Germline assignment: CDR1 SGHDT and CDR2 YYEEEE. The CDR3 totals 16 residues. CDR3 in DNA: TGTGCCAGCAGCCAGGACAGGAGAGGGGTTAATGAAAAACTGTTTTTT. It is translated as CASSQDRRGVNEKLFF.

The V call is TRBV6-2 or TRBV6-3, the J call TRBJ1-5, with D uncertain. The V gene's germline CDR1 is MNHEY and CDR2 SVGEGT. V was shortened by 0 bases and J by 4 bases, with 4 bases between the two germline ends. This CDR3 has 13 amino acids. As DNA, the CDR3 is TGTGCCAGCAGTTACTCCAGAAATCAGCCCCAGCATTTT. Residues: CASSYSRNQPQHF.

The CDR3 loop is CASSLATVEVLYGYTF. The DNA for the CDR3 is TGTGCCAGCAGCTTGGCCACTGTCGAAGTCCTCTATGGCTACACCTTC. V is TRBV5-6 and J is TRBJ1-2; the D is unclear. CDR3 length: 16 amino acids. The germline V gene encodes CDR1 SGHDT and CDR2 YYEEEE. With 0 bases removed from V and 4 bases from J, the gap between germline ends came to 16 bases.

This clonotype was picked up many times. The V and J genes are TRBV29-1 and TRBJ2-3; D unresolved. Per the germline V gene, CDR1 is SQVTM and CDR2 is ANQGSEA. The CDR3 consists of 13 residues. Deletions cut 2 bases from V and 3 bases from J, with 9 bases between. Here the CDR3 reads CSVELRLTDTQYF. In nucleotides, the CDR3 is TGCAGCGTTGAACTTCGTCTTACAGATACGCAGTATTTT.

This clonotype came up a few times. The CDR3 here is CASSGIRDRAVEQYF. In nucleotides, the CDR3 is TGTGCCAGCAGTGGGATACGGGACAGGGCGGTCGAGCAGTACTTC. The chain employs TRBV27 and TRBJ2-7, with 9 bases identical to TRBD1. With V trimmed by 5 bases and J by 6 bases, 11 bases remained unmatched. Per the germline V gene, CDR1 is MNHEY and CDR2 is SMNVEV (reference sequence). The CDR3 spans 15 residues.

This sequence joins TRBV4-1 and TRBJ2-3; tentatively, D is TRBD1 (5 bases). Germline loops: CDR1 MGHRA, CDR2 YSYEKL. Trimming removed 0 bases from V and 2 bases from J, with 15 bases in between. There are 17 residues in the CDR3. The CDR3 reads CASSQEKLDTYTDTQYF. The DNA for the CDR3 is TGCGCCAGCAGCCAAGAGAAGTTGGACACCTACACAGATACGCAGTATTTT.

This clonotype showed up many times. This chain links TRBV7-6 with TRBJ1-4; D possibly corresponds to TRBD1 (5 bases). The CDR3 is 14 amino acids. Germline V gives CDR1 SGHVS, CDR2 FNYEAQ. V lost 5 bases and J 10 bases, leaving 17 bases between the germline ends. CDR3 in amino acids: CASSPNGGQGKLFF. The CDR3, as DNA: TGTGCCAGCAGCCCTAACGGGGGTCAGGGAAAACTGTTTTTT.

As for this clonotype: A read error may be the cause here, since a much bigger clone is one base away. This chain joins TRBV2 and TRBJ1-2; 7 positions match TRBD1. Germline lookup yields CDR1 SNHLY and CDR2 FYNNEI. This CDR3 is 13 amino acids long. As DNA, the CDR3 is TGTGCCAGCAGCTCCGGGACAGCCTATGGCTACGCCTTC. Translation: CASSSGTAYGYAF.

As for this clonotype: Because the CDR3 is missing its conserved closing phenylalanine or tryptophan, this is likely a read error. The chain joins TRBV30 to TRBJ1-1, with D possibly matching TRBD1 (5 bases). Germline lookup yields CDR1 GTSNPN and CDR2 SVGIG (reference sequence). Trimming took off 0 bases at V and 0 bases at J, with 14 bases between the two ends. CDR3 length equals 16 residues. In DNA form, the CDR3 reads TGTGCCTGGAGTGTATTGGGAAAGGGGTTGAACACTGAAGCTTTCCTT. Translation gives CAWSVLGKGLNTEAFL.

To note about this clonotype: An end of the junction differs from the germline gene, which may be a read error. The rearrangement joins TRBV7-9 to TRBJ2-3, with D possibly matching TRBD2 (6 bases). The CDR3 runs 12 residues. The germline V gene encodes CDR1 SEHNR and CDR2 FQNEAQ (reference sequence). CDR3 sequence: CASSYSGDTQCF. CDR3 bases: TGTGCCAGCAGTTACTCGGGAGATACGCAGTGTTTT.

This rearrangement joins TRBV2 to TRBJ1-2; 12 bases are a match to TRBD1. Germline CDR1 is SNHLY and CDR2 is FYNNEI. Trimming cost V 3 bases and J 3 bases; bases outside gene matches: 2. CDR3 length: 15 amino acids. The CDR3 spells CASSEGTGGYYGYTF. The CDR3 coding sequence is TGTGCCAGCAGTGAGGGGACAGGGGGCTACTATGGCTACACCTTC.

To note about this clonotype: Since a much larger clone is just one base distant, this may be a read error. The chain couples TRBV6-5 to TRBJ2-5; D possibly corresponds to TRBD2 (5 bases). The CDR3 sequence is 15 residues long. Germline values: CDR1 MNHEY, CDR2 SVGAGI. The CDR3 DNA follows: TGTGCCAGCAGACTAGAAATAGCCCATCAAGAGCCCCAGTACTTC. It encodes CASRLEIAHQEPQYF.

This clonotype was observed a handful of times. This chain joins TRBV9 and TRBJ2-1; 9 nucleotides agree with TRBD1. CDR3 length equals 18 residues. CDR1 is SGDLS and CDR2 is YYNGEE in the germline V gene. V was pared by 0 bases and J by 7 bases, with 14 bases of the junction left unmatched. The CDR3 here is CASSVDGGKQGARNEQFF. CDR3 nucleotide sequence: TGTGCCAGCAGCGTAGATGGGGGAAAACAGGGGGCGCGGAATGAGCAGTTCTTC.

For this clonotype: It may be a read error: a sequence one base away is much more abundant. The gene calls are TRBV28 and TRBJ1-5, with D unresolved. CDR1 MDHEN and CDR2 SYDVKM come from the germline V gene. There are 13 residues in the CDR3. The CDR3, as DNA: TGTGCCAGAAGTTTATATCCGGATCAGCCCCAGCATTTT. Protein product: CARSLYPDQPQHF.

The J gene is TRBJ2-3, the V gene TRBV24-1; 13 nucleotides align to TRBD2. Germline CDR1 is KGHDR and CDR2 is SFDVKD. The length of the CDR3 is 15 residues. The J segment lost 8 bases and the V segment lost 7 bases, leaving 8 bases of the junction unmatched. CDR3 amino acids: CATSPGTSGVGTQYF. CDR3 nucleotides: TGTGCCACCAGCCCCGGGACTAGCGGGGTGGGTACGCAGTATTTT.

Details on this clonotype: At one end the junction does not follow the germline gene, possibly because of a read error. The V gene is TRBV6-5, the J gene TRBJ2-5; 8 bases agree with TRBD1. The CDR3 covers 15 residues. CDR1 is MNHEY, CDR2 SVGAGI, per germline. In DNA, the CDR3 is TGTGCCCGCAGTTACAGCGGACAGGGACAAGAGACCCAGTACTTC. Translating it yields CARSYSGQGQETQYF.

The rearrangement uses TRBV2 and TRBJ2-5; 9 nucleotides match TRBD1. This CDR3 has 15 residues. Germline V lookup: CDR1 SNHLY, CDR2 FYNNEI. Germline trimming cut 8 bases from V and 2 bases from J; bases unmatched to any gene: 9. As DNA, the CDR3 is TGTGCCAGCTATGGGTGGACAGGGGATCAAGAGACCCAGTACTTC. Its protein is CASYGWTGDQETQYF.

There are many counts of this clonotype. CDR3 in amino acids: CASSPRADTQYF. The CDR3, as DNA: TGTGCCAGCAGCCCGAGGGCAGATACGCAGTATTTT. The genes are TRBV7-9 and TRBJ2-3, with a weak D call TRBD2 (5 bases). Germline-derived CDR1 and CDR2 are SEHNR and FQNEAQ (reference sequence). Trimming removed 5 bases from V and 4 bases from J, with 7 bases in between. This CDR3 spans 12 amino acids. The full variable domain, its missing parts supplied by reference TRBV7-9 and TRBJ2-3, is DTGVSQNPRHKITKRGQNVTFRCDPISEHNRLYWYRQTLGQGPEFLTYFQNEAQLEKSRLLSDRFSAERPKGSFSTLEIQRTEQGDSAMYLCASSPRADTQYFGPGTRLTVL.

About this clonotype: One junction end disagrees with the germline gene, perhaps due to a read error. The chain carries TRBV7-3 and TRBJ2-1, with D perhaps matching TRBD2 (5 bases). This CDR3 contains 15 residues. Germline CDR1 is SGHTA and CDR2 is FQGTGA. The CDR3 region is CACSPGLSGMHEQFF. The CDR3 coding sequence is TGTGCCTGCAGCCCTGGGTTATCGGGGATGCATGAGCAGTTCTTC.

This clonotype was seen only a few times. The V call is TRBV30, the J call TRBJ2-7; no clear D gene. Germline V lookup: CDR1 GTSNPN, CDR2 SVGIG (reference sequence). Trimming took off 2 bases at V and 1 base at J, with 12 bases between the two ends. The CDR3 extends over 14 amino acids. CDR3 in DNA: TGTGCCTGGAGTAGGGCCTTTACTTCCTACGAGCAGTACTTC. It translates to CAWSRAFTSYEQYF.

The V gene is TRBV2, the J gene TRBJ1-2; 11 nucleotides agree with TRBD1. Germline V gives CDR1 SNHLY, CDR2 FYNNEI. The J segment lost 4 bases and the V segment lost 6 bases, leaving 7 bases of the junction unmatched. CDR3 length: 15 residues. The CDR3 loop reads CASRSGQGAIYGYTF. CDR3 nucleotides: TGTGCCAGCAGGAGCGGACAGGGGGCAATCTATGGCTACACCTTC.

In regard to this clonotype: This may arise from a read error, as a much more abundant clone is one base away. This chain joins TRBV7-2 and TRBJ2-7; no firm D call. The CDR3 contains 13 residues. V was clipped by 4 bases and J by 6 bases, with 13 bases between them. The germline V gene has CDR1 SGHTA and CDR2 FQGNSA. CDR3 DNA: TGTGCCAGCAGCTCTCCCCCTATGGGCGAGCAGTACTTC. Translating gives CASSSPPMGEQYF.

This clonotype was counted many times. The chain has TRBV27 and TRBJ1-5, with a tentative D call TRBD1 (6 bases). Germline V CDR1 and CDR2: MNHEY, SMNVEV (reference sequence). The CDR3 is made up of 14 amino acids. Trimming cost V 5 bases and J 3 bases, with 11 bases left between them. The CDR3 nucleotides are TGTGCCAGCAGTGTCGGACAGAACAATCAGCCCCAGCATTTT. Protein product: CASSVGQNNQPQHF.

There are a few counts of this clonotype. V usage is TRBV6-2 or TRBV6-3 and J usage is TRBJ2-7, with 11 bases lining up with TRBD2. Trimming removed 0 bases from V and 3 bases from J; junction bases left unmatched: 7. Germline V gives CDR1 MNHEY, CDR2 SVGEGT. This CDR3 spans 17 amino acids. The CDR3 reads CASSYSILAGGIYEQYF. CDR3 DNA: TGTGCCAGCAGTTACTCGATTCTAGCGGGAGGAATCTACGAGCAGTACTTC.

This clonotype was found a few times. The chain combines TRBV4-1 with TRBJ1-1; no clear D. Trimming shortened V by 1 base and J by 1 base, and 10 bases separated the two germline ends. The CDR3 covers 15 residues. CDR1 and CDR2 (germline): MGHRA, YSYEKL. As DNA, the CDR3 is TGCGCCAGCAGCCAAGTGCCGGGCTCGAACACTGAAGCTTTCTTT. Translated, it gives CASSQVPGSNTEAFF.

This clonotype is a singleton in its sample. Because it lacks the conserved phenylalanine or tryptophan at the end, this CDR3 is likely a read error. The genes are TRBV6-1 and TRBJ1-5; tentative D call: TRBD1 (5 bases). Germline loops: CDR1 MNHNS, CDR2 SASEGT. The CDR3 contains 14 residues. V dropped 4 bases and J dropped 5 bases, with 12 bases sitting between them. CDR3 coding DNA: TGTGCCAGCAGTGGCGGGGCCGACGATCAGCCCCAGCATCTT. Its translation: CASSGGADDQPQHL.

Note on this clonotype: Germline is not matched at one junction end, which may reflect a read error. V gene TRBV6-5 combines with J gene TRBJ2-2, with D perhaps assigned TRBD1 or TRBD2 (6 bases each). This CDR3 contains 14 residues. Germline CDR1 MNHEY, CDR2 SVGAGI. The CDR3 spells CASSPEGGTGVLFF. CDR3 in DNA: TGTGCCAGCAGTCCCGAGGGGGGAACCGGGGTGCTGTTTTTT.

This clonotype was seen many times. The J gene is TRBJ2-7, the V gene TRBV20-1; 10 nucleotides match TRBD2. This CDR3 is 15 amino acids long. The junction had 5 bases not matched to a gene; V was cut back by 3 bases and J by 0 bases. CDR1 and CDR2 (germline): DFQATT, SNEGSKA (reference sequence). CDR3 loop: CSASPLAGDSYEQYF. The CDR3 bases are TGCAGTGCTAGTCCTCTAGCGGGGGACTCCTACGAGCAGTACTTC.

In its sample, this clonotype was seen a few times. The V and J genes are TRBV20-1 and TRBJ2-1; TRBD2 agrees at 8 bases. The junction had 6 bases not matched to a gene; V was cut back by 2 bases and J by 6 bases. This CDR3 comprises 14 residues. CDR1 and CDR2 from the germline V gene are DFQATT and SNEGSKA (reference sequence). CDR3 sequence: CSARPGGQVNEQFF. CDR3 DNA: TGCAGTGCTAGACCGGGGGGGCAGGTCAATGAGCAGTTCTTC.